These 30 T cell receptor beta chains were sequenced from one sample in a study of blood T cell repertoires in COVID-19. The protocol was immunoSEQ multiplex PCR, while the TCRdb copy is restricted to in-frame clones and leaves out a portion. The sample holds more than 400,000 clones, around 91% seen once. The sequencing input was PBMCs or T cells enriched from blood (not recorded which). Every receptor here comes from a man between 18 and 35 years old who had recovered from COVID-19.

The V call is TRBV2, the J call TRBJ1-1; 8 bases fit TRBD1. The V gene end was trimmed by 3 bases and the J gene end by 7 bases; junction bases not matched to a gene: 4. Germline V CDR1 and CDR2: SNHLY, FYNNEI. CDR3 length equals 13 residues. In DNA form, the CDR3 reads TGTGCCAGCAGTGATGGGACAGGAGTTGAAGCTTTCTTT. It codes for CASSDGTGVEAFF.

The chain carries TRBV10-1 and TRBJ1-1; D is unresolved. V was shortened by 3 bases and J by 5 bases, with 10 bases between the two germline ends. CDR3 size: 13 residues. Germline V gives CDR1 WNHNN, CDR2 SYGVQD (reference sequence). The CDR3, as DNA: TGCGCCAGCAGTGACCAGTCGAGGACTGAAGCTTTCTTT. Translating gives CASSDQSRTEAFF.

A few counts support this clone. The rearrangement links TRBV28 to TRBJ1-2, with a weak D call TRBD1 (6 bases). Per the germline V gene, CDR1 is MDHEN and CDR2 is SYDVKM. The germline V and J ends were trimmed by 5 bases and 2 bases, with 18 bases remaining between them. The CDR3 runs to 16 residues. CDR3 in amino acids: CASSVPRGQGNYGYTF. CDR3 coding DNA: TGTGCCAGCAGTGTCCCCCGAGGGCAGGGGAACTATGGCTACACCTTC.

The genes are TRBV7-8 and TRBJ2-7; weak D call: TRBD1 (6 bases). Between the trimmed V and J ends, which lost 1 base and 6 bases, there was a span of 13 bases. This CDR3 has 14 residues. Looked up from germline, CDR1 is SGHVS and CDR2 is FQNEAQ. The CDR3 DNA follows: TGTGCCAGCAGCTTAGGCAGGGGCAGGGGCGAGCAGTACTTC. The encoded protein is CASSLGRGRGEQYF.

The sample holds a few counts of this clone. This rearrangement joins TRBV7-2 to TRBJ2-3; D gene ambiguous. Germline lookup yields CDR1 SGHTA and CDR2 FQGNSA. The V end lost 5 bases, the J end lost 4 bases, and 10 bases lay between the germline ends. The CDR3 is 13 amino acids. CDR3 sequence reads: CASSLSLADTQYF. The CDR3 bases are TGTGCCAGCAGCCTTAGTCTGGCAGATACGCAGTATTTT.

Written as DNA, the CDR3 is TGTGCCAGCAGGCCACAGGTATATAGCAATCAGCCCCAGCATTTT. Translated, it gives CASRPQVYSNQPQHF. The rearrangement joins TRBV6-5 to TRBJ1-5; possible D gene TRBD1, 5 bases. The CDR3 totals 15 residues. Germline V gene data show CDR1 as MNHEY and CDR2 as SVGAGI. V lost 6 bases to trimming and J lost 0 bases, with 12 bases between them.

This chain connects TRBV9 to TRBJ2-3; a weak D match, TRBD2 (5 bases). The CDR3 length is 12 residues. Trimming pared 4 bases from V and 6 bases from J, leaving 9 bases between. Germline V gene sequence: CDR1 SGDLS, CDR2 YYNGEE. The CDR3 bases are TGTGCCAGCAGCCGGGGTCTGGATACGCAGTATTTT. Translated, it gives CASSRGLDTQYF.

The chain links TRBV4-1 to TRBJ1-1, with a possible D match to TRBD1 (6 bases). V lost 2 bases, J lost 11 bases, and 18 bases lay in between. The germline gives CDR1 MGHRA, CDR2 YSYEKL. The CDR3 extends over 14 amino acids. The CDR3 bases are TGCGCCAGCAGCCAAACCCCGGACAGATTCGCGGCTTTCTTT. Its protein is CASSQTPDRFAAFF.

The chain employs TRBV27 and TRBJ1-2, with a tentative D call TRBD1 (5 bases). V lost 4 bases, J lost 8 bases, and 17 bases lay in between. The CDR3 has 14 amino acids. Germline CDR1 and CDR2: MNHEY and SMNVEV (reference sequence). The CDR3 DNA reads TGTGCCAGCAGTTCAAACACAGGAGCCGGGGGCTACACCTTC. Its translation: CASSSNTGAGGYTF.

This sequence joins TRBV4-1 and TRBJ1-2, with TRBD1 matching over 8 bases. From germline, CDR1 is MGHRA and CDR2 YSYEKL. The CDR3 sequence is 12 residues long. Germline trimming cut 3 bases from V and 8 bases from J; bases unmatched to any gene: 2. The CDR3 spells CASSQGTGGYTF. CDR3 nucleotides: TGCGCCAGCAGCCAGGGGACAGGAGGCTACACCTTC.

The gene calls are TRBV27 and TRBJ2-1; D not certain. The CDR3 has 13 residues. CDR1 and CDR2 (germline): MNHEY, SMNVEV (reference sequence). Trimming removed 2 bases from V and 4 bases from J, with 6 bases in between. The CDR3 loop reads CASSLIGYNEQFF. DNA of the CDR3: TGTGCCAGCAGTTTAATCGGGTACAATGAGCAGTTCTTC.

With regard to this clone: At one of its ends the junction is not consistent with the germline gene, which may arise from a read error. The CDR3 sequence is CASMSSGVRATLWF. The CDR3 DNA sequence: TGTGCCAGCATGAGCTCGGGGGTGCGGGCGACCCTATGGTTC. The chain has TRBV27 and TRBJ2-7; D might be TRBD2 (6 bases). The CDR3 is made up of 14 amino acids. Germline V gene sequence: CDR1 MNHEY, CDR2 SMNVEV (reference sequence).

V usage is TRBV5-6 and J usage is TRBJ2-7; D gene ambiguous. Germline V CDR1 and CDR2: SGHDT, YYEEEE. V was trimmed by 0 bases and J by 2 bases, leaving 3 bases between them. The CDR3 length is 12 residues. DNA for the CDR3: TGTGCCAGCAGCTTGGCCACCTACGAGCAGTACTTC. Translating gives CASSLATYEQYF.

This clone was picked up one time. The chain joins TRBV2 to TRBJ1-1, with D unclear. Germline V lookup: CDR1 SNHLY, CDR2 FYNNEI. V lost 4 bases, J lost 4 bases, and 13 bases lay in between. CDR3 length: 14 amino acids. CDR3 protein: CASSGAWEGTEAFF. The CDR3 nucleotides are TGTGCCAGCAGTGGGGCCTGGGAGGGCACTGAAGCTTTCTTT.

This clone appeared a single time. J is TRBJ2-5 and V is TRBV28; 11 bases are shared with TRBD1. This CDR3 is built from 15 residues. Losses at the gene ends were 6 bases for V and 7 bases for J; bases not matched to a gene: 10. CDR1 and CDR2 (germline): MDHEN, SYDVKM. DNA for the CDR3: TGTGCCAGCAGATCCCGGGACAGGGGGTTGGGGACCCAGTACTTC. It specifies CASRSRDRGLGTQYF.

The chain uses TRBV19 and TRBJ1-3, with TRBD1 matching over 7 bases. J was trimmed by 7 bases and V by 9 bases; bases with no gene match: 12. The length of the CDR3 is 14 residues. Per germline, CDR1 LNHDA and CDR2 SQIVND (reference sequence). This chain's CDR3 is CASGQVGSGNTIYF. In nucleotides, the CDR3 is TGTGCCAGCGGACAGGTGGGGTCCGGGAACACCATATATTTT.

The rearrangement uses TRBV9 and TRBJ1-2, with 7 nucleotides matching TRBD1. V shed 0 bases, J shed 6 bases, and the junction held 8 bases outside the gene matches. This CDR3 contains 15 residues. The V gene's germline CDR1 is SGDLS and CDR2 YYNGEE. As DNA, the CDR3 is TGTGCCAGCAGCGTAGGAGGAGGGGGCTATGATGGCTACACCTTC. Amino acids: CASSVGGGGYDGYTF.

The CDR3 here is CASGGGIHNSPLHF. The CDR3 DNA is TGTGCCAGCGGGGGAGGGATCCATAATTCACCCCTCCACTTT. The chain has TRBV9 and TRBJ1-6; D is perhaps TRBD1 (5 bases). The CDR3 totals 14 residues. V lost 7 bases to trimming and J lost 5 bases, with 13 bases between them. Germline loops: CDR1 SGDLS, CDR2 YYNGEE.

The chain joins TRBV4-1 to TRBJ1-5, with TRBD1 as a possible D gene (6 bases). The CDR3 loop spans 17 amino acids. Germline V CDR1 and CDR2: MGHRA, YSYEKL. The V gene lost 0 bases and the J gene lost 0 bases, with 12 bases spanning the gap. The DNA of the CDR3 is TGCGCCAGCAGCCAAGAATCGACAGGTTATAGCAATCAGCCCCAGCATTTT. Protein sequence: CASSQESTGYSNQPQHF.

This chain joins TRBV12-1 and TRBJ1-6; the D call TRBD1 from the table was never checked on the DNA. TRBV12-1 is described as a pseudogene. The length of the CDR3 is 14 residues. CDR3 loop: CASSAHRGNSPLHF. The DNA of the CDR3 is TGTGCCAGCAGCGCGCACAGGGGGAATTCACCCCTCCACTTT.

The chain carries TRBV11-2 and TRBJ1-1, with 10 positions matching TRBD1. CDR1 and CDR2 from the germline V gene are SGHAT and FQNNGV. The CDR3 runs to 15 residues. The V segment lost 2 bases and the J segment 10 bases; nucleotides outside the gene matches: 10. The CDR3 DNA reads TGTGCCAGCAGCTTAAGCGGACAGGGGGTGTCGGCAGCTTTCTTT. It specifies CASSLSGQGVSAAFF.

This sequence joins TRBV2 and TRBJ1-2, with 8 bases that match TRBD1. Germline CDR1 is SNHLY and CDR2 is FYNNEI. The CDR3 consists of 13 residues. Trimming took 6 bases from V and 10 from J; bases not matched to a gene: 10. In DNA form, the CDR3 reads TGTGCCAGCAGGGAGAGTGGACAGGGACTCTACACCTTC. As protein: CASRESGQGLYTF.

V usage is TRBV10-3 and J usage is TRBJ2-6; possibly TRBD2 for D (5 bases). Trimming left V 0 bases short and J 5 bases short, with 11 bases between. This CDR3 has 16 amino acids. The germline V gene has CDR1 ENHRY and CDR2 SYGVKD. CDR3 sequence reads: CAISESSGYRANVLTF. Written as DNA, the CDR3 is TGTGCCATCAGTGAGTCGTCGGGGTATAGGGCCAACGTCCTGACTTTC.

The rearrangement links TRBV18 to TRBJ1-5; possibly TRBD1 for D (6 bases). The CDR3 is made up of 14 amino acids. Germline CDR1 and CDR2: KGHSH and LQKENI. Trimming shortened V by 2 bases and J by 7 bases, and 12 bases separated the two germline ends. CDR3 bases: TGTGCCAGCTCACCATTAAGACAGGACCAGCCCCAGCATTTT. Translation gives CASSPLRQDQPQHF.

V and J are TRBV11-3 and TRBJ1-6; tentatively, D is TRBD1 (5 bases). V lost 5 bases, J lost 11 bases, and 25 bases lay in between. This CDR3 contains 17 residues. Germline values: CDR1 SGHNT, CDR2 YENEEA. The CDR3 region is CASSPRGGVGARTPLHF. As DNA, the CDR3 is TGTGCCAGCAGCCCCCGGGGGGGGGTAGGTGCTCGGACACCCCTCCACTTT.

The CDR3 DNA reads as TGTGCCAGCAGCGGTGGAGCGGGAGAGGTCGGGGAGCTGTTTTTT. Encoded protein: CASSGGAGEVGELFF. The J gene is TRBJ2-2, the V gene TRBV6-5; 8 bases are shared with TRBD2. Unmatched junction bases numbered 10, after V lost 6 bases and J lost 7 bases. Per the germline V gene, CDR1 is MNHEY and CDR2 is SVGAGI. There are 15 residues in the CDR3.

The rearrangement links TRBV19 to TRBJ2-7; 11 bases fit TRBD1. After removal of 4 bases from V and 2 bases from J, the junction contained 4 bases not matched to a gene. CDR3 size: 15 residues. Per germline, CDR1 LNHDA and CDR2 SQIVND (reference sequence). Here the CDR3 reads CASSTGTGGTYEQYF. The CDR3 DNA sequence: TGTGCCAGTAGTACTGGGACAGGGGGAACCTACGAGCAGTACTTC. Using reference TRBV19 and TRBJ2-7 for the parts outside the CDR3, the full variable domain is DGGITQSPKYLFRKEGQNVTLSCEQNLNHDAMYWYRQDPGQGLRLIYYSQIVNDFQKGDIAEGYSVSREKKESFPLTVTSAQKNPTAFYLCASSTGTGGTYEQYFGPGTRLTVT.

This chain joins TRBV4-2 and TRBJ1-6; 10 bases fit TRBD1. Germline CDR1 is LGHNA and CDR2 is YNFKEQ. Germline trimming cut 3 bases from V and 8 bases from J; bases unmatched to any gene: 7. This CDR3 contains 16 residues. DNA for the CDR3: TGTGCCAGCAGCCACCGAAGGACAGGGGGGGATTCACCCCTCCACTTT. Residues: CASSHRRTGGDSPLHF.

This clone showed up just once. The CDR3 region is CSVVADEKLFF. The CDR3 DNA reads as TGCAGCGTGGTCGCGGATGAAAAACTGTTTTTT. The chain recombines TRBV29-1 with TRBJ1-4; D remains ambiguous. The germline gives CDR1 SQVTM, CDR2 ANQGSEA. This CDR3 contains 11 residues. V lost 6 bases and J 6 bases, leaving 8 bases between the germline ends.

This chain links TRBV11-3 with TRBJ2-1; D is unresolved. V gave up 6 bases and J gave up 3 bases, with 18 bases separating them. The germline V gene has CDR1 SGHNT and CDR2 YENEEA. The CDR3 runs 16 residues. The CDR3 coding sequence is TGTGCCAGCAGTCAACGGTCCAAAACCTACTACAATGAGCAGTTCTTC. It yields the protein CASSQRSKTYYNEQFF.